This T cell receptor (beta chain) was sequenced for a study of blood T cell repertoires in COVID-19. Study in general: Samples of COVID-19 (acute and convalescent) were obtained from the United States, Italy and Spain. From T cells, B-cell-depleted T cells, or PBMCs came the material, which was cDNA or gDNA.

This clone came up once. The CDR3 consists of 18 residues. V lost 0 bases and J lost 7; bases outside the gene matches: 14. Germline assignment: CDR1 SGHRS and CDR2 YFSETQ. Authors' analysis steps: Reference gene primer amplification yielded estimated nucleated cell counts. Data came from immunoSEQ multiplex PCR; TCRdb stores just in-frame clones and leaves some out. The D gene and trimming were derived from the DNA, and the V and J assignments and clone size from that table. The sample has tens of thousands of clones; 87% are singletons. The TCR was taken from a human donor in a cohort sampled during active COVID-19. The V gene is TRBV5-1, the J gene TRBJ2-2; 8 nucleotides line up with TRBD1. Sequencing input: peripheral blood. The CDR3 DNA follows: TGCGCCAGCAGCTTGGTATTGCAGGGGGCGCGGAGTAGCGGGGAGCTGTTTTTT. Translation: CASSLVLQGARSSGELFF. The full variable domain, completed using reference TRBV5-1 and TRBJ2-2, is KAGVTQTPRYLIKTRGQQVTLSCSPISGHRSVSWYQQTPGQGLQFLFEYFSETQRNKGNFPGRFSGRQFSNSRSEMNVSTLELGDSALYLCASSLVLQGARSSGELFFGEGSRLTVL.